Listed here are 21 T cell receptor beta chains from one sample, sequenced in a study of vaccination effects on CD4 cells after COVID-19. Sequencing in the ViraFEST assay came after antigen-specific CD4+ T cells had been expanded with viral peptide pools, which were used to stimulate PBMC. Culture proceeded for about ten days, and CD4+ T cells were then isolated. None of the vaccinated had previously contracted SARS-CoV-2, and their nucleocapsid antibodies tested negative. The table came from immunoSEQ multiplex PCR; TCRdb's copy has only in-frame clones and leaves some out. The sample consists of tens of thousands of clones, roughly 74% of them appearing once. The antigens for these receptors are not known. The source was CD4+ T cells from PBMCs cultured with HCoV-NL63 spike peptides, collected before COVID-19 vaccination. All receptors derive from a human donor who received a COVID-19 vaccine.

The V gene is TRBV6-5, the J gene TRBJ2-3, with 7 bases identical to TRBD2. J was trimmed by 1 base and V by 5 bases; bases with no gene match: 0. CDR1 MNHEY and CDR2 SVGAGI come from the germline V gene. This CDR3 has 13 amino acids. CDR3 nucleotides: TGTGCCAGCAGTCGGGGGGGCACAGATACGCAGTATTTT. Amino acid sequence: CASSRGGTDTQYF.

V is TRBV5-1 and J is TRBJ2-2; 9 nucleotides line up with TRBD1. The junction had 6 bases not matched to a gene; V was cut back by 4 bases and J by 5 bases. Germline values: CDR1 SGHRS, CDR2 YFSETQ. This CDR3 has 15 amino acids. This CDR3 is CASSTRQGGTGELFF. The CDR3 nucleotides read TGCGCCAGCAGCACCCGACAGGGGGGGACCGGGGAGCTGTTTTTT.

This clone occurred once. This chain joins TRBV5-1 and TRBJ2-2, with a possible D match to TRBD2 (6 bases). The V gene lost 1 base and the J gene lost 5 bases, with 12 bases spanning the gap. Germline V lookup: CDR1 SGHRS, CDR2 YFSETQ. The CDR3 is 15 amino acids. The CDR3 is CASSLLNGGTGELFF. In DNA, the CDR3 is TGCGCCAGCAGCTTGCTCAACGGGGGTACCGGGGAGCTGTTTTTT.

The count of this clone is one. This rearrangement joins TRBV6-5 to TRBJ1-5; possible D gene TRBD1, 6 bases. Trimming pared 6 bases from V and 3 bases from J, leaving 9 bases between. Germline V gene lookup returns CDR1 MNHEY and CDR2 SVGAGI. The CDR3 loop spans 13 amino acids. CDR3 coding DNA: TGTGCCAGCAGACAGGGCGACAATCAGCCCCAGCATTTT. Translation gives CASRQGDNQPQHF.

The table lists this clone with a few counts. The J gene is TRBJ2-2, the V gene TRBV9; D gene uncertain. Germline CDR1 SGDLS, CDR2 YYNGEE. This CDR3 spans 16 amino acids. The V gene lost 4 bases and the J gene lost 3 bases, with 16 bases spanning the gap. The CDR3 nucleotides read TGTGCCAGCAGCCCACAAGGAGAACACTACACCGGGGAGCTGTTTTTT. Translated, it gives CASSPQGEHYTGELFF. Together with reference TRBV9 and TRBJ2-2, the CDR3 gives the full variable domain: DSGVTQTPKHLITATGQRVTLRCSPRSGDLSVYWYQQSLDQGLQFLIQYYNGEERAKGNILERFSAQQFPDLHSELNLSSLELGDSALYFCASSPQGEHYTGELFFGEGSRLTVL.

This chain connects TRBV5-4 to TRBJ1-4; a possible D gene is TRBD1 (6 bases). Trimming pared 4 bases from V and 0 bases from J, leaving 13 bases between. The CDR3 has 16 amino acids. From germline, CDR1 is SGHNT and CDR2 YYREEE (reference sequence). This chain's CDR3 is CASSPGGHATNEKLFF. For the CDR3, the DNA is TGTGCCAGCAGCCCGGGGGGCCATGCAACTAATGAAAAACTGTTTTTT.

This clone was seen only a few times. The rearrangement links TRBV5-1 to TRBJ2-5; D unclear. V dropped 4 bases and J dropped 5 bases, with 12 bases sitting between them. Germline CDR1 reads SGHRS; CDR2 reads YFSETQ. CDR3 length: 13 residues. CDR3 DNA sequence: TGCGCCAGCAGCCCCCAGGTGGGGGAGACCCAGTACTTC. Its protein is CASSPQVGETQYF.

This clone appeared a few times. The CDR3 region has the DNA TGTGCCAGTAGTATCTGCGACAGGGGCTCCTACGAGCAGTACGTC. Protein: CASSICDRGSYEQYV. V is TRBV19 and J is TRBJ2-7; TRBD1 matches 8 bases. V trimming: 3 bases; J trimming: 0 bases; junction bases outside the gene matches: 4. Per germline, CDR1 LNHDA and CDR2 SQIVND (reference sequence). The CDR3 has 15 residues.

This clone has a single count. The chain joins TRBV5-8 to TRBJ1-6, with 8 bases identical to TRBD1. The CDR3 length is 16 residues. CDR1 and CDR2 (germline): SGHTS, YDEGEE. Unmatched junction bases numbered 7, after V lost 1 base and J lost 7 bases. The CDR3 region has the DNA TGTGCCAGCAGCTTGTCCCAGGGGGCGAAAAATTCACCCCTCCACTTT. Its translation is CASSLSQGAKNSPLHF.

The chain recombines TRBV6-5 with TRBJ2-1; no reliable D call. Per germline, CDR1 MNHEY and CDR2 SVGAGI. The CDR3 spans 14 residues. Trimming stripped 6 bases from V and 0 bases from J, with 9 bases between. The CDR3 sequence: CASSPPSSYNEQFF. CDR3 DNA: TGTGCCAGCAGCCCGCCTAGCTCCTACAATGAGCAGTTCTTC.

CDR3 sequence reads: CASSHWGGNLDYGYTF. Written as DNA, the CDR3 is TGTGCCAGCAGCCACTGGGGGGGAAATTTAGACTATGGCTACACCTTC. The chain links TRBV4-2 to TRBJ1-2; D might be TRBD1 (5 bases). Trimming cost V 3 bases and J 3 bases, with 17 bases left between them. Looked up from germline, CDR1 is LGHNA and CDR2 is YNFKEQ. The CDR3 length is 16 residues.

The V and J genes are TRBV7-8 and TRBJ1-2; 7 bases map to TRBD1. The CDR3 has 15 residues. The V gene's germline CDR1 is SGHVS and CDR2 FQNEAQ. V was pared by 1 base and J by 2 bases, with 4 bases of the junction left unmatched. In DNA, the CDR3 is TGTGCCAGCAGCTTAGGCGCACAGGGGAACTATGGCTACACCTTC. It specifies CASSLGAQGNYGYTF.

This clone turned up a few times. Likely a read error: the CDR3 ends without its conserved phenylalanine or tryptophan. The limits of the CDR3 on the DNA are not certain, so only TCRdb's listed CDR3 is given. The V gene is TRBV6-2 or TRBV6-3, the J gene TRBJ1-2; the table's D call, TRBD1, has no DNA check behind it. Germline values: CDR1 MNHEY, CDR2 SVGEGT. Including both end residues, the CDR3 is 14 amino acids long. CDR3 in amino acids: CASSYTRDRDTRIP.

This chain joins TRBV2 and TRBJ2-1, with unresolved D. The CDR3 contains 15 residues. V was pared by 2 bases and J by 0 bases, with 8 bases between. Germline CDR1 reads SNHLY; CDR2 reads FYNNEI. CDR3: CASSEIGSSYNEQFF. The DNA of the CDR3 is TGTGCCAGCAGTGAAATAGGTTCCTCCTACAATGAGCAGTTCTTC.

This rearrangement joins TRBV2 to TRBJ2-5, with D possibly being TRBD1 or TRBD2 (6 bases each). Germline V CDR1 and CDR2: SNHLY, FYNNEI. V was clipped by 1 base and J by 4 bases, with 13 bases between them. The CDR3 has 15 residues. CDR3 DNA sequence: TGTGCCAGCAGTGAAGTAAGGGGGGCTGGAGAGACCCAGTACTTC. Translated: CASSEVRGAGETQYF.

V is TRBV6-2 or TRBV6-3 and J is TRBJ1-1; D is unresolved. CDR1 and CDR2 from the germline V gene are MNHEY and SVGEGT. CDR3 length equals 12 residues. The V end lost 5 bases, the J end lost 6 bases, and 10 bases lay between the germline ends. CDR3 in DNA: TGTGCCAGCAGTAACCGTGGGTCTGAAGCTTTCTTT. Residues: CASSNRGSEAFF.

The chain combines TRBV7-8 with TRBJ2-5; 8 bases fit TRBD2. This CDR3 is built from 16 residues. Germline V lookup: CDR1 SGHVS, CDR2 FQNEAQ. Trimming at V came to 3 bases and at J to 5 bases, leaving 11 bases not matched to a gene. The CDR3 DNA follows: TGTGCCAGCAGCTTGTCTGCTACCGGGGGGGAGGAGACCCAGTACTTC. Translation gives CASSLSATGGEETQYF.

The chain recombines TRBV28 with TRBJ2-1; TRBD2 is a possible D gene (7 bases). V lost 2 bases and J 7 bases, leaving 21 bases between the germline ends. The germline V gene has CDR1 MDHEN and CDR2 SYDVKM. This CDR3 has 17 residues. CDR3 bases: TGTGCCAGCAGTTTAAGGCGGGGGCATGGGCTTTGGAATGAGCAGTTCTTC. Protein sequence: CASSLRRGHGLWNEQFF.

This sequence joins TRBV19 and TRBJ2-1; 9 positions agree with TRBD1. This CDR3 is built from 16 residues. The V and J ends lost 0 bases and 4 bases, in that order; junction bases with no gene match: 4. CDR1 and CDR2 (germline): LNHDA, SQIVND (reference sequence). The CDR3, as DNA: TGTGCCAGTAGTATAGATCGGGACAGGGTTTACAATGAGCAGTTCTTC. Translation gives CASSIDRDRVYNEQFF.

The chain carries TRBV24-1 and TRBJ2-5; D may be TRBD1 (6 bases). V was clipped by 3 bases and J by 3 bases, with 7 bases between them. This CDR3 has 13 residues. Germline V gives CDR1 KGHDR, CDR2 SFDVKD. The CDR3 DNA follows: TGTGCCACCAGTGATGGGACAAAAGAGACCCAGTACTTC. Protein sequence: CATSDGTKETQYF.

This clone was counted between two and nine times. The CDR3 sequence: CASTPLGAETSGANVLTF. CDR3 bases: TGCGCCAGCACCCCATTGGGGGCCGAGACCTCTGGGGCCAACGTCCTGACTTTC. The chain recombines TRBV10-2 with TRBJ2-6; a weak D match, TRBD1 (6 bases). Trimming pared 7 bases from V and 0 bases from J, leaving 19 bases between. The germline gives CDR1 WSHSY, CDR2 SAAADI. The CDR3 has 18 amino acids.